The 5 T cell receptor beta chains below all came from one sample that was sequenced in a study of blood T cell repertoires in COVID-19. This table comes from immunoSEQ multiplex PCR, and its TCRdb copy is limited to in-frame clones, with some not included. The sample lists 150,000 to 180,000 clones, roughly 71% occurring once. The sample taken for sequencing was peripheral blood. The receptors stem from a woman older than 75 with acute or convalescent COVID-19.

This clone was seen only a few times. This chain connects TRBV18 to TRBJ1-3; D is perhaps TRBD1 (5 bases). CDR1 is KGHSH, CDR2 LQKENI, per germline. V gave up 9 bases and J gave up 0 bases, with 21 bases separating them. The CDR3 length is 17 residues. The CDR3 loop is CASDRGDPFFSGNTIYF. CDR3 DNA: TGTGCCAGTGATCGGGGGGATCCCTTCTTCTCTGGAAACACCATATATTTT.

The chain links TRBV5-1 to TRBJ2-3; 8 bases agree with TRBD2. V lost 2 bases to trimming and J lost 5 bases; unmatched junction nucleotides: 7. The CDR3 has 15 amino acids. Germline V gives CDR1 SGHRS, CDR2 YFSETQ. The CDR3 sequence is CASSFVSGEVDTQYF. CDR3 bases: TGCGCCAGCAGCTTCGTTAGCGGGGAAGTAGATACGCAGTATTTT.

The chain has TRBV6-1 and TRBJ1-1, with unresolved D. V lost 2 bases to trimming and J lost 0 bases, with 7 bases between them. Germline values: CDR1 MNHNS, CDR2 SASEGT. The CDR3 extends over 14 amino acids. The CDR3 loop reads CASSEPSLNTEAFF. The CDR3 bases are TGTGCCAGCAGTGAACCTAGTCTGAACACTGAAGCTTTCTTT.

The table lists this clone with a few counts. V gene TRBV19 combines with J gene TRBJ1-6; 7 nucleotides agree with TRBD1. This CDR3 comprises 15 residues. The germline V gene has CDR1 LNHDA and CDR2 SQIVND (reference sequence). The V and J ends lost 3 bases and 7 bases, in that order; junction bases with no gene match: 6. CDR3 loop: CASSIKGQQNSPLHF. The CDR3 DNA follows: TGTGCCAGTAGTATTAAGGGACAGCAGAATTCACCCCTCCACTTT.

The rearrangement joins TRBV7-9 to TRBJ1-4; maybe TRBD1 (5 bases). V gave up 2 bases and J gave up 8 bases, with 12 bases separating them. The CDR3 covers 14 residues. Germline V CDR1 and CDR2: SEHNR, FQNEAQ (reference sequence). CDR3 sequence: CASSLRGNEEKLFF. DNA for the CDR3: TGTGCCAGCAGCTTACGGGGGAATGAGGAAAAACTGTTTTTT.